This TCR beta chain was captured in a study of T-cell memory formation after mild COVID-19. TCRdb recomputed calls from the 5' RACE reads with MiXCR, one row per CDR3 protein. The sample yields under 550,000 distinct CDR3 sequences, roughly 18% seen once. This clonotype appeared a few times. V gave up 2 bases and J gave up 0 bases, with 8 bases separating them. Germline V gene data show CDR1 as MNHNY and CDR2 as SVGAGI (reference sequence). The CDR3 length is 15 residues. The origin of this receptor is an adult woman who had mild COVID-19 (a few samples of this study predate the infection). Cell type and time point are not known. The V call is TRBV6-6, the J call TRBJ2-1; tentative D call: TRBD1 (6 bases). Sequenced sample: PBMCs or a T cell subset sorted from them (not recorded which). The CDR3 spells CASSYGTHSYNEQFF. For the CDR3, the DNA is TGTGCCAGCAGTTACGGGACACACTCCTACAATGAGCAGTTCTTC.